The sequence of this T cell receptor (beta chain) was determined in a study of beta chain features in type 1 diabetes (dated by TCRdb to 2016 to 2019). About the study as a whole: Mean age, gender distribution, total cell number and subset yield did not differ between patients and healthy donors. A total of 90 million to 140 million sorted cells were examined across all samples, and RNA yield correlated strongly with the number of cells per subset. The study compared the TCRB repertoires of sorted circulating CD4+ T cell subsets in recently diagnosed type 1 diabetes patients with those in matched healthy donors. Naive and central memory subsets were obtained from all 30 or so donors, but regulatory and stem cell-like memory subsets were isolated from only 8 patients and roughly 8 healthy donors. Points the paper makes about the study in general: Type 1 diabetes patients showed a moderate but significant shortening of TCRB CDR3 length in all four CD4+ subsets. Sequencing cDNA rather than genomic DNA could over-represent highly expressing activated cells, although activation and CD3 levels did not differ between groups. PCR might favor shorter templates, but patient and control samples were amplified and corrected together, so any skew would affect both groups equally. Naive, central memory and regulatory TCRB repertoires appeared to be more similar among patients than among healthy donors. Fewer insertions and more nucleotide deletions at VDJ recombination sites were observed in patients with type 1 diabetes, implying thymic rearrangement abnormalities. Because the HLA sub-analyses included only small numbers of individuals, any influence of HLA type on TCRB rearrangement was left unresolved.

Each donor gave one peripheral blood draw, averaging approximately 0.11 L, which was collected into heparinised tubes. A BD FACSAria II was used to sort naive, central memory, regulatory and stem cell-like memory CD4+ T cells with a panel that included CD45RO, CCR7, CD25, CD127, CD95 and CD27. Purity was above 95% for every sorted population. PBMCs were separated immediately by Lymphoprep density gradient centrifugation and were stained directly, without being cultured. So that batch effects would be minimized, each experiment stained and sorted samples in pairs, pairing one healthy donor with one patient. Inclusive of the bounding cysteine and phenylalanine, the CDR3 is 16 residues long. The kept DNA is CDR3 alone, 48 bases in frame from the first base. The germline V gene sets CDR1 to SGHVS and CDR2 to FQNEAQ. V was cut back by 1 base and J by 2 bases, leaving a gap of 11 bases between them. The entire isolated RNA was reverse transcribed using the High Capacity cDNA Reverse Transcription Kit, and thus expressed TCRB transcripts were sequenced. For stem cell-like memory T cell samples, survey-depth immunoSEQ sequencing was used, averaging about 1 million total reads per sample. After sorted cells were lysed in RLT buffer, RNA was extracted with DNase-treated RNeasy Micro or Mini kits, with the choice depending on cell number. To prevent cross-contamination, every cell subset was processed on its own, while patient and healthy donor samples were processed together. Using the immunoSEQ multiplex PCR, TCRB sequences were amplified from cDNA into 87-bp fragments spanning the CDR3 region. Sequencing of the amplicons was done on the Illumina HiSeq platform. The authors' analysis ran thus. PCR bias was computationally corrected using synthetic template baselines, reads within Hamming distance 2 were collapsed, and singletons that could not be merged were discarded. Reads were aligned against IMGT so that V, D and J genes, CDR3 length and insertions or deletions at six rearrangement sites could be assigned. Within each subset, clonotype counts were normalized to the number of sorted cells before true diversity and Gini coefficients were calculated with the tcR R package. The overlap coefficient, calculated on TCRB nucleotide sequences, was used to measure repertoire sharing. This immuneACCESS table, as held by TCRdb, lists in-frame sequences with V and J called but not all clones. Of the missing ones, under half trace to an unresolved V gene in checked studies; the others have no known cause. The V and J calls and clone size were taken over from that table, and D and trimming were inferred from the DNA. The sample yields tens of thousands of clones; around a third were counted once. The ten largest clones represent 0.45% of the sample.

This clone was seen only a few times. What this receptor recognizes is not known. Per-base quality was not reported, and no clone a single base away is much larger than it. The source of this sequence is a woman between 18 and 30 years old in good health. Sequencing was performed on stem cell memory CD4+ T cells from blood. The cell subset or site label, as the study defines it: stem cell-like memory CD4+ T cells. The chain employs TRBV7-8 and TRBJ2-2, with no confident D gene call. The encoded CDR3 is CASSLVLLLNTGELFF. The bases are TGTGCCAGCAGCTTAGTTTTACTATTAAACACCGGGGAGCTGTTTTTT.